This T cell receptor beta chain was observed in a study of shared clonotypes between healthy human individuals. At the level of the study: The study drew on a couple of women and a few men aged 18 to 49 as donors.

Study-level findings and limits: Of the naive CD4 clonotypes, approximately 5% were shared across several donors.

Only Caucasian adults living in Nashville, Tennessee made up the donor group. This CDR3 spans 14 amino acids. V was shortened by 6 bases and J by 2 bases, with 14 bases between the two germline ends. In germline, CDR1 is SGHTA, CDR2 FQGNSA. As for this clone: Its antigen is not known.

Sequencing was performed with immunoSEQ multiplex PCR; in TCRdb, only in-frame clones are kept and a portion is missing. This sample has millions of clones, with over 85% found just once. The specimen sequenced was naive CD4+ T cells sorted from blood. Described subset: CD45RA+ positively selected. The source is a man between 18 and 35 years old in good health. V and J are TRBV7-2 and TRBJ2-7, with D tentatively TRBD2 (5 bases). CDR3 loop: CASSTPGFAYEQYF. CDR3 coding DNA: TGTGCCAGCAGTACCCCGGGGTTTGCCTACGAGCAGTACTTC.